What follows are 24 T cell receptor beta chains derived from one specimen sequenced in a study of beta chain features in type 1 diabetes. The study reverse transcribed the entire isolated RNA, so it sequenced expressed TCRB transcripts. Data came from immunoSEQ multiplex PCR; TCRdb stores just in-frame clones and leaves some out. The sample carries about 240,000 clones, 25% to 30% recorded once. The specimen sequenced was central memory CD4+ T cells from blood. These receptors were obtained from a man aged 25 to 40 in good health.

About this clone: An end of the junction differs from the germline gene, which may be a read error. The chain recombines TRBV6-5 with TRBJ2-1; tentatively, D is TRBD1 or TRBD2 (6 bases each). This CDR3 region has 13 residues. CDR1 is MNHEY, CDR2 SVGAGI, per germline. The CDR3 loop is CSRGLQDNNEQFF. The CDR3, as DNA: TGTTCCAGGGGACTTCAGGACAACAATGAGCAGTTCTTC.

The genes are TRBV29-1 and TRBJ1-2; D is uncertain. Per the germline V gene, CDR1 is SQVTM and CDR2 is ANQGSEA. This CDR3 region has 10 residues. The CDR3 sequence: CRHMAGGYTF. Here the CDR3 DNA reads TGCAGGCATATGGCTGGCGGCTACACCTTC. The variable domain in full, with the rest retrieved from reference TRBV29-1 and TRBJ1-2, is SAVISQKPSRDICQRGTSLTIQCQVDSQVTMMFWYRQQPGQSLTLIATANQGSEATYESGFVIDKFPISRPNLTFSTLTVSNMSPEDSSIYLCRHMAGGYTFGSGTRLTVV.

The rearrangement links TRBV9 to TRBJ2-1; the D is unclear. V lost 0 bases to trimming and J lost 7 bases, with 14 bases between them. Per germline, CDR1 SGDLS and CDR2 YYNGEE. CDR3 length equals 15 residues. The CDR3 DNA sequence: TGTGCCAGCAGCGTAGCGGGTTTCGGAACGAATGAGCAGTTCTTC. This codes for CASSVAGFGTNEQFF.

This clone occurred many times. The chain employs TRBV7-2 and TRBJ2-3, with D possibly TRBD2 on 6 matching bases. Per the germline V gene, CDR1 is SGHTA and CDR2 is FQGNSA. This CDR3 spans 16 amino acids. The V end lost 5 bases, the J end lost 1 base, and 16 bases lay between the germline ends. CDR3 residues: CASSTSSGTRTDTQYF. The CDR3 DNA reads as TGTGCCAGCAGCACCTCCTCAGGGACTCGCACAGATACGCAGTATTTT.

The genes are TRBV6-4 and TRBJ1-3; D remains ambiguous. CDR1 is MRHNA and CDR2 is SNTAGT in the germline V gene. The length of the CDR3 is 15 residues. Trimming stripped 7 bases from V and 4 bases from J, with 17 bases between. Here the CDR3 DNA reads TGTGCCAGCACCCGAGAGCCGCGGAAAGGAAACACCATATATTTT. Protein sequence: CASTREPRKGNTIYF.

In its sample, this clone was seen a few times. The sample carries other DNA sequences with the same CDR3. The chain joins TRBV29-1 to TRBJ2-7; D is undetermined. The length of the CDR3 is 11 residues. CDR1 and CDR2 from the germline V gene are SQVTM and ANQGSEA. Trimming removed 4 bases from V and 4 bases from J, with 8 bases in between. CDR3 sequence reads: CSVGKGYEQYF. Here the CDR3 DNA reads TGCAGCGTTGGAAAGGGTTACGAGCAGTACTTC.

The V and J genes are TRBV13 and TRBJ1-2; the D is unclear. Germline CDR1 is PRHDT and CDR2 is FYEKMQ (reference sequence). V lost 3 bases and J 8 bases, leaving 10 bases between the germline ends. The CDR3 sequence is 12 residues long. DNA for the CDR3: TGTGCCAGCAGCTTCCCGAACGAGGGCTACACCTTC. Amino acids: CASSFPNEGYTF.

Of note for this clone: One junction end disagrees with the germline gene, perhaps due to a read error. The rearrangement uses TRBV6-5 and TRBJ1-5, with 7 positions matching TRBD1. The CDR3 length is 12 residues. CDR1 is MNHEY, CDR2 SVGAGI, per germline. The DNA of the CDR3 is TGTGCCAGCACGATTCTGGGACAGAGTTTGGATTTT. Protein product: CASTILGQSLDF.

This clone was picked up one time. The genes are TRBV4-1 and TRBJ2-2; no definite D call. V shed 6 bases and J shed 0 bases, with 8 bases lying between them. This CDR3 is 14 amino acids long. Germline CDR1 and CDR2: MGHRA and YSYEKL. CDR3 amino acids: CASRHSPNTGELFF. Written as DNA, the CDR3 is TGCGCCAGCAGACACTCCCCGAACACCGGGGAGCTGTTTTTT.

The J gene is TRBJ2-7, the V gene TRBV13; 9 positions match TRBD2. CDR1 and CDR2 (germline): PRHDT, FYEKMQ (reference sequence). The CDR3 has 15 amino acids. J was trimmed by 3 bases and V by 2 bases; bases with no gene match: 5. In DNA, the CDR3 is TGTGCCAGCAGCTTAAGGACTAGCGCCAACTACGAGCAGTACTTC. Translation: CASSLRTSANYEQYF.

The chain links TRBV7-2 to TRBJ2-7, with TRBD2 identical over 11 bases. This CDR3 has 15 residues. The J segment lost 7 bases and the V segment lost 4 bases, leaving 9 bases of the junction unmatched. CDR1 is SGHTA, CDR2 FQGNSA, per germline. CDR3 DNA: TGTGCCAGCAGCTCCCACGGACTAGCGGGTGGAGAGCAGTACTTC. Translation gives CASSSHGLAGGEQYF.

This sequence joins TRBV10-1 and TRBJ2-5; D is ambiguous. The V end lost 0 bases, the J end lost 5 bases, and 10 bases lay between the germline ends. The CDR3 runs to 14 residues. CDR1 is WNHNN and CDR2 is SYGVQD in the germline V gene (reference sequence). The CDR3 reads CASSESPASETQYF. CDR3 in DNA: TGCGCCAGCAGTGAGTCACCCGCGAGTGAGACCCAGTACTTC.

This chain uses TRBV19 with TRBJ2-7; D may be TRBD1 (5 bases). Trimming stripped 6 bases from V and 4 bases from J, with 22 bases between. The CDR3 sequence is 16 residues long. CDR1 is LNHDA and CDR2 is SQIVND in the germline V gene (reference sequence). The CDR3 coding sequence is TGTGCCAGTAGAGACCTTGGTCAGGGAAAAGGGTACGAGCAGTACTTC. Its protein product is CASRDLGQGKGYEQYF.

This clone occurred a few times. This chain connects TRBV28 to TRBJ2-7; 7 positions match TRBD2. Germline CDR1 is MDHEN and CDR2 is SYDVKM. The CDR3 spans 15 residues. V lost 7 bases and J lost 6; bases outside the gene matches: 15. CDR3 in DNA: TGTGCCAGCACTCTCATCGGGGCAGGGAGGGGCGAGCAGTACTTC. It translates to CASTLIGAGRGEQYF.

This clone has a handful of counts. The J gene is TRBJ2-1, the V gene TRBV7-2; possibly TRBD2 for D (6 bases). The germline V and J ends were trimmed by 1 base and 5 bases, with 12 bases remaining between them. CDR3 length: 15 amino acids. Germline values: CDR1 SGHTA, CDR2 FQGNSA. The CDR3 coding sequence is TGTGCCAGCAGCTTAGTAGGAGGGGCCGACAATGAGCAGTTCTTC. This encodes CASSLVGGADNEQFF.

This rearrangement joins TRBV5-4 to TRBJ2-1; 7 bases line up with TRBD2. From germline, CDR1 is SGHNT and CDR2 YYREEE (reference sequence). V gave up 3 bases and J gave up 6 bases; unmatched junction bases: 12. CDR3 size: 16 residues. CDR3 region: CASSSTMKRGPNEQFF. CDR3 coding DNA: TGTGCCAGCAGCTCGACCATGAAGCGGGGCCCCAATGAGCAGTTCTTC.

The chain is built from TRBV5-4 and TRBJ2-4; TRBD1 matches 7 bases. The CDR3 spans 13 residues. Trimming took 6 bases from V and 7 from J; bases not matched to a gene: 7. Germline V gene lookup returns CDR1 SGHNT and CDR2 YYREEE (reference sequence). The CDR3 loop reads CASIDRESNIQYF. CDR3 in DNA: TGTGCCAGCATAGACAGGGAGTCGAACATTCAGTACTTC.

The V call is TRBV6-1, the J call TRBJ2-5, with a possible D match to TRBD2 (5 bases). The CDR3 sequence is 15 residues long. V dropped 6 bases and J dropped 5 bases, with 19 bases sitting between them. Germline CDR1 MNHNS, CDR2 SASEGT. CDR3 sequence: CASSRGSYPGETQYF. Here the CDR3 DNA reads TGTGCCAGCAGCCGCGGGTCTTATCCGGGGGAGACCCAGTACTTC.

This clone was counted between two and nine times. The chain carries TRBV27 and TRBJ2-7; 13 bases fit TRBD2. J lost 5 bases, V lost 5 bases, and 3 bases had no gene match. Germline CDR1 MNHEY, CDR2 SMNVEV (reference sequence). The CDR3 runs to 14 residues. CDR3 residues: CASSRTSGRHEQYF. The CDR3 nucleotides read TGTGCCAGCAGTCGGACTAGCGGGAGACACGAGCAGTACTTC.

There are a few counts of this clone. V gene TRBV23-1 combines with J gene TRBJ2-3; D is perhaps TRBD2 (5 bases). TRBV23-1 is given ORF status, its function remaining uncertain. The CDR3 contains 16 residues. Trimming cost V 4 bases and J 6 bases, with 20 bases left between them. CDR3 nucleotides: TGCGCCAGCAGTCTTACGGTCTCGGGGAAAACGGATACGCAGTATTTT. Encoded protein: CASSLTVSGKTDTQYF.

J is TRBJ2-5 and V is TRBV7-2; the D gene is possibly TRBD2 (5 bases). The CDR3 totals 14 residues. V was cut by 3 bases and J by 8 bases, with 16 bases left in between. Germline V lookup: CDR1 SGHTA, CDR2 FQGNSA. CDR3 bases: TGTGCCAGCAGCTTGGACTCCCAAGAGGATACCCAGTACTTC. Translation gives CASSLDSQEDTQYF.

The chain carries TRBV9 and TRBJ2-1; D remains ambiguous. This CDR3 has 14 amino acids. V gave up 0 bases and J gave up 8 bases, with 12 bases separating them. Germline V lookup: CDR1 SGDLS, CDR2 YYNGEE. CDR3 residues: CASSVVPRSDEQFF. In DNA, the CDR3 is TGTGCCAGCAGCGTAGTGCCTAGATCCGATGAGCAGTTCTTC.

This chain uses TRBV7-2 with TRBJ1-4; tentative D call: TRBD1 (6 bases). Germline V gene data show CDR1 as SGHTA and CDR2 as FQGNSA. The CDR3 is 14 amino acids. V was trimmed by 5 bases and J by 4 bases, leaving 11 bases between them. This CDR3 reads CASSVDRLNEKLFF. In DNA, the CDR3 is TGTGCCAGCAGCGTCGACAGGCTTAATGAAAAACTGTTTTTT.

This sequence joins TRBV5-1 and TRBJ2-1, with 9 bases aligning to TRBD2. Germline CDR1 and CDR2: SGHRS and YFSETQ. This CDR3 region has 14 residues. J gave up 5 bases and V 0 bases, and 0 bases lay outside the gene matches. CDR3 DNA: TGCGCCAGCAGCTTGGGACTAGCGGACAATGAGCAGTTCTTC. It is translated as CASSLGLADNEQFF.